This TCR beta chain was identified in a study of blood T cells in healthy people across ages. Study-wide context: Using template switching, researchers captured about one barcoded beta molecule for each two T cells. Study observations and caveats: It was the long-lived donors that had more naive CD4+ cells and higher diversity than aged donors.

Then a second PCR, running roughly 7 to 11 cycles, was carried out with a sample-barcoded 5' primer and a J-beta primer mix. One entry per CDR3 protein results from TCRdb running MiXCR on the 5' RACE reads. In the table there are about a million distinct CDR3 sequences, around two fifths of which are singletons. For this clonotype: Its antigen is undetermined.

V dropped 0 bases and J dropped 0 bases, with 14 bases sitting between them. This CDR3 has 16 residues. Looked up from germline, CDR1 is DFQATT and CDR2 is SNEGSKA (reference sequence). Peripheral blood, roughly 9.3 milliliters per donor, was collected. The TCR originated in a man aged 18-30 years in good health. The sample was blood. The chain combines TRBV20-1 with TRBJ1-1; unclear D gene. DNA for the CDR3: TGCAGTGCTAGAGACTCCGGGGTCTCCATGAACACTGAAGCTTTCTTT. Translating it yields CSARDSGVSMNTEAFF.